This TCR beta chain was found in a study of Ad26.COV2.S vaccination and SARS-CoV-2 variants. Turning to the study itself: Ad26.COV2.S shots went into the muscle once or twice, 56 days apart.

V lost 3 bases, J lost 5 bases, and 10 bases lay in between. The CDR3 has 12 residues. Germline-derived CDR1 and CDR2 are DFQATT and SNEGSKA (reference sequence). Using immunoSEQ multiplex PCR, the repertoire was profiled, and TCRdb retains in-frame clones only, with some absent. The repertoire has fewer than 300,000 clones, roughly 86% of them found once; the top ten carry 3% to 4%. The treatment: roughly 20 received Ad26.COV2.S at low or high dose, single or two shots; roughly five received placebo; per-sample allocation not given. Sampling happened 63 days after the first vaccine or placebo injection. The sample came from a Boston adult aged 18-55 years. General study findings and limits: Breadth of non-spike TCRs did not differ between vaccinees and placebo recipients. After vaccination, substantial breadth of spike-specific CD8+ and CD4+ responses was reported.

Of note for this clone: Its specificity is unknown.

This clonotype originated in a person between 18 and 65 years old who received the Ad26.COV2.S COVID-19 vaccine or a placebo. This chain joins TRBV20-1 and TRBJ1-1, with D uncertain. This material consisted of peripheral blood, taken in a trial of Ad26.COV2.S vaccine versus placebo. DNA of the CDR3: TGCAGTGCTAGTCCCCGGCGGACTGAAGCTTTCTTT. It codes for CSASPRRTEAFF.